This T cell receptor (beta chain) was obtained from a study of T-cell memory formation after mild COVID-19. Study background: TCR clusters mostly belonged to single donors. Study-wide points: Memory from before infection featured some responding clones, which suggests cross-reactive memory joined. Later expanders leaned toward CD4+, whereas clones contracting from day 15 to 85 were balanced CD4/CD8. Contracting clones localized mainly to CM and EM when CD4+ and mainly to EMRA when CD8+.

This clonotype appeared a few times. Its specificity is unknown. Each CDR3 protein gets one entry after TCRdb re-called the 5' RACE reads with MiXCR. The sample includes 300,000 or so distinct CDR3 sequences, roughly 17% of them seen just once. The TCR sequence derives from a man younger than 30 who had mild COVID-19 (a few samples of this study predate the infection). Cell type and time point are not known. Sequencing was performed on PBMCs or a T cell subset sorted from them (not recorded which).

CDR3 amino acids: CASSGGVFQETQYF. Written as DNA, the CDR3 is TGTGCCAGCAGCGGAGGAGTTTTCCAAGAGACCCAGTACTTC. The chain combines TRBV9 with TRBJ2-5; D gene ambiguous. CDR3 size: 14 residues. Trimming left V 3 bases short and J 1 base short, with 10 bases between. Per germline, CDR1 SGDLS and CDR2 YYNGEE.